This T cell receptor (beta chain) was identified during a study of blood T cell repertoires in COVID-19 (dated by TCRdb to about 2020). Study-wide context: Samples from collaborators originated in the United States, Italy and Spain and spanned both the acute and convalescent phases of COVID-19. The material from the prospective study consisted of cDNA or gDNA derived from T cells, B-cell-depleted T cells, or PBMCs. The repertoires were released in a freely available public database intended as a resource for research on the immune response to SARS-CoV-2. HLA class I and class II types, where available, came from metadata supplied by the sample provider rather than from assay-based typing. Nearly every sample came with metadata listing a de-identified subject ID, COVID-19 status, age in years and sex. The dataset comprised deeply sampled blood TCRbeta repertoires from subjects exposed to, actively infected with, or recovered from COVID-19. Samples came from the ongoing ImmuneRACE study (first 160 participants) plus 1,254 subjects from 6 global collaborators.

Comments on this clone: The antigen it binds to is not known. No base quality information exists; no much larger clone differs at one position. Distinct nucleotide sequences in the sample also encode this CDR3.

The paper as a whole reports these results and caveats: Clinical and demographic metadata were provided uncurated, with the amount varying by source and participant.

TCRbeta CDR3 regions were amplified from genomic DNA using the immunoSEQ Assay, a bias-controlled multiplex PCR. As for how the authors treated the data: The number of nucleated cells in each sample was estimated from the amplification of reference gene primers within the assay. To quantify the absolute abundance of each unique TCRbeta CDR3 rearrangement, sequence reads were collapsed and filtered. For each sample, productive Simpson clonality was calculated by taking the square root of Simpson's diversity index across productive rearrangements. TCRdb limited this immuneACCESS table to in-frame rearrangements with V and J called. A share of clones is missing; checked studies link under half to unresolved V genes, and the rest is unexplained. That table gives V, J and clone size, and the DNA gave D and trimming. The sample records under 450,000 clones, 75% to 90% of which are singletons. The top ten hold roughly 6.6% of the sample.

The germline V gene encodes CDR1 SGHRS and CDR2 YFSETQ. The germline V end is reduced by 0 bases and the J end by 7 bases; junction bases left unmatched: 5. The CDR3 sequence holds 15 residues, the cysteine and phenylalanine included. Only CDR3 DNA is held: 45 bases, read in frame from base 1. In Seattle, one collaborating source enrolled patients while the infection was active and tracked those patients longitudinally over the course of disease. The collaborating institutions used their own protocols to collect whole blood in K2EDTA tubes. Collaborator samples were shipped for TCRbeta analysis as frozen whole blood, isolated PBMCs, or DNA extracted from either sample type.

Sample: peripheral blood. Rearrangement joined TRBV5-1 to TRBJ2-1; TRBD2 lines up with 9 middle nucleotides. This receptor was identified in a woman aged 55-69 years with COVID-19, enrolled during active disease. The DNA sequence is given as TGCGCCAGCAGCTTGGGGCGGGGGGGCCGAAATGAGCAGTTCTTC. Protein translation: CASSLGRGGRNEQFF.